This entry concerns a single T cell receptor beta chain. PCR primers comprised 60 Vbeta and 13 Jbeta primers. Authors' data handling: Later work found tens of millions of unique TCR beta chains, with roughly 11 million shared. TCRdb's copy holds only in-frame clones and misses some; the assay was immunoSEQ multiplex PCR. D and trimming come from the DNA, and the V and J calls and clone size come from that table. The profile shows around 100,000 clones, roughly three fifths of them singletons. The sample is drawn from a study of cytomegalovirus exposure and HLA in healthy donors. The CDR3 spans 13 residues. V was pared by 6 bases and J by 1 base, with 10 bases between. CDR1 SGHDT and CDR2 YYEEEE come from the germline V gene.

The TCR was taken from a man under 40 in good health and CMV-seropositive. Sample: PBMCs. The chain has TRBV5-6 and TRBJ2-5; D is unresolved. The CDR3 coding sequence is TGTGCCAGCACCCTGAGGCTCCAAGAGACCCAGTACTTC. Translated, it gives CASTLRLQETQYF.